This entry lists 22 T cell receptor beta chains sequenced from one sample in a study of spatial heterogeneity in lung cancer. From the 5' RACE reads, TCRdb called clonotypes with MiXCR, one entry per CDR3 protein. The data contain some 2,100 distinct CDR3 sequences, around 12% of them singletons. Time point specified: sample taken at primary tumor resection. Whole RNA came from tumor, nontumor lung or frozen PBMC and was sequenced without being sorted. The sample was normal lung tissue next to the tumor, taken at surgery. The receptors were sampled from a male donor with early-stage non-small cell lung cancer.

This clonotype is labeled large. With the library built for alpha chains, this beta chain is off target and its frequency is not meaningful. The V call is TRBV7-9, the J call TRBJ2-5, with a possible D match to TRBD1 (8 bases). This CDR3 comprises 16 residues. Trimming removed 7 bases at V and 4 bases at J, with 22 bases between. The germline V gene encodes CDR1 SEHNR and CDR2 FQNEAQ (reference sequence). The CDR3 bases are TGTGCCAGCAACTTGCCCTCGACAGGGGAGGGAGAGACCCAGTACTTC. It specifies CASNLPSTGEGETQYF.

By sample fraction, this clonotype is medium-sized. This beta chain turned up in a library designed for alpha chains; as an off-target read, its abundance says little. The gene calls are TRBV6-2 or TRBV6-3 and TRBJ2-1; 8 bases align to TRBD1. J gave up 5 bases and V 5 bases, and 11 bases lay outside the gene matches. The germline CDR1 and CDR2 sequences are MNHEY and SVGEGT. CDR3 length: 16 amino acids. CDR3 bases: TGTGCCAGCAGTCAACCAACAGGGGGGAAAGACAATGAGCAGTTCTTC. This translates into CASSQPTGGKDNEQFF.

This clonotype is categorized as medium-sized. Little can be read into the size of this beta chain, an off-target read in a library designed for alpha chains. This chain joins TRBV6-1 and TRBJ2-7, with D tentatively TRBD1 (6 bases). CDR3 length equals 11 residues. In germline, CDR1 is MNHNS, CDR2 SASEGT. The V gene lost 8 bases and the J gene lost 4 bases, with 9 bases spanning the gap. The CDR3 nucleotides read TGTGCCAGCGACAGGTCGTACGAGCAGTACTTC. Protein: CASDRSYEQYF.

As concerns this clonotype: The library was designed around alpha chains, so this beta chain is a stray read whose abundance carries little weight. The chain uses TRBV28 and TRBJ2-4, with 8 bases matching TRBD1. This CDR3 spans 15 amino acids. Germline CDR1 reads MDHEN; CDR2 reads SYDVKM. Germline trimming cut 1 base from V and 6 bases from J; bases unmatched to any gene: 5. CDR3 in amino acids: CASSLLRTGSNIQYF. DNA for the CDR3: TGTGCCAGCAGTTTATTGAGGACAGGGTCAAACATTCAGTACTTC.

This clonotype is labeled as medium-sized. The library was designed around alpha chains, so this beta chain is a stray read whose abundance carries little weight. V usage is TRBV19 and J usage is TRBJ2-5; 7 bases align to TRBD1. The CDR3 covers 14 residues. With V trimmed by 5 bases and J by 0 bases, 3 bases remained unmatched. The V gene's germline CDR1 is LNHDA and CDR2 SQIVND (reference sequence). The CDR3 sequence: CASSHRGHQETQYF. CDR3 bases: TGTGCCAGTAGTCACAGGGGCCACCAAGAGACCCAGTACTTC.

Sample share makes this clonotype medium-sized (0.01 to 0.1%). Found in a library prepared for alpha chains, this beta chain is an off-target read, and its abundance has little meaning. The chain joins TRBV7-9 to TRBJ2-3, with D possibly being TRBD1 (5 bases). The ends were cut back, 3 bases at V and 1 base at J, with 8 bases in the middle. Germline V gene sequence: CDR1 SEHNR, CDR2 FQNEAQ (reference sequence). This CDR3 has 14 residues. CDR3: CASSFGQGTDTQYF. In DNA, the CDR3 is TGTGCCAGCAGCTTCGGACAAGGCACAGATACGCAGTATTTT.

This clonotype is medium-sized (0.01 to 0.1%) in the sample. The library was prepared for alpha chains; this beta chain is a stray read, so its frequency means little. The V and J genes are TRBV20-1 and TRBJ2-5; 8 bases are a match to TRBD2. This CDR3 is built from 14 residues. The J segment lost 5 bases and the V segment lost 0 bases, leaving 5 bases of the junction unmatched. Germline V gives CDR1 DFQATT, CDR2 SNEGSKA (reference sequence). The CDR3 DNA sequence: TGCAGTGCTAGAGATCGGGCTAGCGGGGAGACCCAGTACTTC. It encodes CSARDRASGETQYF.

Points on this clonotype: Because the library targeted alpha chains, this beta chain is an off-target read whose size means little. The chain couples TRBV7-9 to TRBJ1-5, with no clear D. Deletions cut 4 bases from V and 4 bases from J, with 5 bases between. Looked up from germline, CDR1 is SEHNR and CDR2 is FQNEAQ (reference sequence). The CDR3 covers 12 residues. CDR3 amino acids: CASSYFNQPQHF. The CDR3 nucleotides are TGTGCCAGCAGCTACTTTAATCAGCCCCAGCATTTT.

A remark on this clonotype: Within a library made for alpha chains, this beta chain is off target, and its count is uninformative. This sequence joins TRBV20-1 and TRBJ2-3; no definite D call. The CDR3 has 15 residues. Trimming took off 3 bases at V and 0 bases at J, with 13 bases between the two ends. Germline V gene sequence: CDR1 DFQATT, CDR2 SNEGSKA (reference sequence). CDR3 in DNA: TGCAGTGCTAGCCCGCTTACGCAAAGCACAGATACGCAGTATTTT. Protein product: CSASPLTQSTDTQYF.

Of note for this clonotype: This beta chain lies outside the target of a library built for alpha chains; its clone size means little. V usage is TRBV11-2 and J usage is TRBJ2-5; 8 bases agree with TRBD1. This CDR3 is built from 14 residues. From germline, CDR1 is SGHAT and CDR2 FQNNGV. The V and J ends lost 5 bases and 3 bases, in that order; junction bases with no gene match: 5. CDR3 coding DNA: TGTGCCAGCAGCCCCCCGACAGGGGAAGAGACCCAGTACTTC. Protein product: CASSPPTGEETQYF. The full variable domain, in which reference TRBV11-2 and TRBJ2-5 provide the parts outside the CDR3, is EAGVAQSPRYKIIEKRQSVAFWCNPISGHATLYWYQQILGQGPKLLIQFQNNGVVDDSQLPKDRFSAERLKGVDSTLKIQPAKLEDSAVYLCASSPPTGEETQYFGPGTRLLVL.

This clonotype is medium-sized within its sample. This beta chain turned up in a library designed for alpha chains; as an off-target read, its abundance says little. The V and J genes are TRBV28 and TRBJ2-1; 8 bases line up with TRBD2. The CDR3 is 13 residues long. In germline, CDR1 is MDHEN, CDR2 SYDVKM. J was trimmed by 9 bases and V by 7 bases; bases with no gene match: 8. The CDR3: CASTLPAGAEQFF. CDR3 nucleotide sequence: TGTGCCAGCACCCTACCAGCGGGAGCTGAGCAGTTCTTC.

This clonotype was seen a handful of times. A library prepared for alpha chains yielded this beta chain as an off-target read; its size is of little meaning. The chain combines TRBV5-6 with TRBJ2-1, with a possible D match to TRBD2 (5 bases). This CDR3 has 16 residues. Germline V gene data show CDR1 as SGHDT and CDR2 as YYEEEE. V lost 5 bases to trimming and J lost 5 bases, with 20 bases between them. The CDR3 nucleotides are TGTGCCAGCAGTCCTCAGAGGGCAGGCGGAAACAATGAGCAGTTCTTC. It yields the protein CASSPQRAGGNNEQFF.

By sample share, this clonotype is large. This beta chain is an off-target read within a library intended for alpha chains, so its frequency means little. The J gene is TRBJ1-5, the V gene TRBV2; D gene uncertain. In germline, CDR1 is SNHLY, CDR2 FYNNEI. V lost 6 bases and J 7 bases, leaving 16 bases between the germline ends. The CDR3 is 14 amino acids. The CDR3 DNA follows: TGTGCCAGCAGGGGAGGGTCTGGAGGGCAGCCCCAGCATTTT. Its protein product is CASRGGSGGQPQHF.

This clonotype is medium-sized by share. The library was designed around alpha chains, so this beta chain is a stray read whose abundance carries little weight. The chain uses TRBV27 and TRBJ2-1, with 11 bases that match TRBD2. The germline V gene has CDR1 MNHEY and CDR2 SMNVEV (reference sequence). This CDR3 comprises 16 residues. V shed 5 bases, J shed 3 bases, and the junction held 6 bases outside the gene matches. This CDR3 reads CASSQPGTSGYNEQFF. CDR3 DNA: TGTGCCAGCAGTCAACCCGGGACTAGCGGCTACAATGAGCAGTTCTTC.

This clonotype was detected many times. The library was designed around alpha chains, so this beta chain is a stray read whose abundance carries little weight. The V call is TRBV6-2 or TRBV6-3, the J call TRBJ1-1; no definite D call. V dropped 2 bases and J dropped 0 bases, with 1 base sitting between them. CDR1 MNHEY and CDR2 SVGEGT come from the germline V gene. This CDR3 has 12 residues. CDR3 DNA sequence: TGTGCCAGCAGTTACGTGAACACTGAAGCTTTCTTT. As protein: CASSYVNTEAFF.

Details on this clonotype: A library prepared for alpha chains yielded this beta chain as an off-target read; its size is of little meaning. This rearrangement joins TRBV12-3 or TRBV12-4 to TRBJ2-3; unclear D gene. The CDR3 runs to 11 residues. V was shortened by 2 bases and J by 6 bases, with 3 bases between the two germline ends. CDR3 loop: CASSLRDTQYF. CDR3 bases: TGTGCCAGCAGTTTACGGGATACGCAGTATTTT.

Relative to its sample, this clonotype is medium-sized. This beta chain lies outside the target of a library built for alpha chains; its clone size means little. The chain has TRBV28 and TRBJ2-5; D may be TRBD2 (6 bases). Germline V gene sequence: CDR1 MDHEN, CDR2 SYDVKM. V was cut by 5 bases and J by 4 bases, with 20 bases left in between. This CDR3 spans 16 amino acids. The DNA of the CDR3 is TGTGCCAGCAGTCCCCCCGAGGCGGGAATGGGAGAGACCCAGTACTTC. Protein sequence: CASSPPEAGMGETQYF.

This clonotype is medium-sized within its sample. As an off-target read in a library built for alpha chains, this beta chain has a frequency of little significance. The chain links TRBV30 to TRBJ2-7, with 8 nucleotides matching TRBD1. The CDR3 has 13 amino acids. V was clipped by 4 bases and J by 2 bases; unmatched bases: 4. Per germline, CDR1 GTSNPN and CDR2 SVGIG (reference sequence). The CDR3 is CAWMRDRPYEQYF. In DNA form, the CDR3 reads TGTGCCTGGATGCGGGACAGGCCCTACGAGCAGTACTTC.

In its sample, this clonotype is medium-sized. Within a library made for alpha chains, this beta chain is off target, and its count is uninformative. This chain joins TRBV28 and TRBJ2-5, with D tentatively TRBD1 (6 bases). V lost 4 bases and J lost 2, with 14 bases in between. CDR3 length equals 15 residues. The V gene's germline CDR1 is MDHEN and CDR2 SYDVKM. The chain's CDR3 is CASSSRTEWQETQYF. DNA of the CDR3: TGTGCCAGCAGTTCCCGGACAGAATGGCAAGAGACCCAGTACTTC.

About this clonotype itself: This beta chain is an off-target read within a library intended for alpha chains, so its frequency means little. The chain has TRBV7-9 and TRBJ2-1; no clear D gene. Germline-derived CDR1 and CDR2 are SEHNR and FQNEAQ (reference sequence). Trimming cost V 1 base and J 8 bases, with 18 bases left between them. CDR3 length: 16 amino acids. The CDR3 DNA sequence: TGTGCCAGCAGCTTAGTAGTAGTTTCGGTTGAAGATGAGCAGTTCTTC. Translating it yields CASSLVVVSVEDEQFF.

The table lists this clonotype with many counts. Because the library targeted alpha chains, this beta chain is an off-target read whose size means little. The chain is built from TRBV6-5 and TRBJ2-2; TRBD2 agrees at 8 bases. This CDR3 is 13 amino acids long. The germline V gene has CDR1 MNHEY and CDR2 SVGAGI. V shed 8 bases, J shed 6 bases, and the junction held 5 bases outside the gene matches. For the CDR3, the DNA is TGTGCCAGCGGGACTAGAGTTGCCGGGGAGCTGTTTTTT. It specifies CASGTRVAGELFF.

This clonotype is classed as medium-sized (0.01 to 0.1%). In a library made to pick up alpha chains, this beta chain is a stray read with a size that means little. The chain is built from TRBV4-1 and TRBJ1-6, with TRBD1 as a possible D gene (5 bases). V was pared by 1 base and J by 11 bases, with 15 bases between. From germline, CDR1 is MGHRA and CDR2 YSYEKL. CDR3 size: 15 residues. The CDR3 nucleotides are TGCGCCAGCAGCCAAGGCGACGGGGCTTCGGCACCCCTCCACTTT. Protein product: CASSQGDGASAPLHF.